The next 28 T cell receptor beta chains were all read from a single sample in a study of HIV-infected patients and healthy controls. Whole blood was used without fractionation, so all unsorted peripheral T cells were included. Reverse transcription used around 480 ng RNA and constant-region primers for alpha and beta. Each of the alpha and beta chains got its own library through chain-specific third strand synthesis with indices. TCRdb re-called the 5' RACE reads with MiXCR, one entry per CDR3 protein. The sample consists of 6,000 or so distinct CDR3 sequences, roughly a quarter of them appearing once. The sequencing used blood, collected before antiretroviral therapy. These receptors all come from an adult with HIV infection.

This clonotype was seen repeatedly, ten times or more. In nucleotides, the CDR3 is TGTGCCAGCTCCCCGAGGGAAGGGGCGCCCTACGAGCAGTACTTC. This encodes CASSPREGAPYEQYF. The chain employs TRBV25-1 and TRBJ2-7, with D tentatively TRBD1 or TRBD2 (5 bases each). Germline-derived CDR1 and CDR2 are MGHDK and SYGVNS. There are 15 residues in the CDR3. Trimming took off 8 bases at V and 2 bases at J, with 19 bases between the two ends.

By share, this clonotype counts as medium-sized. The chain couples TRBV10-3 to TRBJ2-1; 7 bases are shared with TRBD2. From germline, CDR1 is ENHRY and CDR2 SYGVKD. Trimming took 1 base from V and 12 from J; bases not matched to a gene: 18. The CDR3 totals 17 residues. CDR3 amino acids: CAISEFRTRVHLCAQFF. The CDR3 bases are TGTGCCATCAGTGAGTTTAGGACTAGGGTCCATTTGTGTGCGCAGTTCTTC.

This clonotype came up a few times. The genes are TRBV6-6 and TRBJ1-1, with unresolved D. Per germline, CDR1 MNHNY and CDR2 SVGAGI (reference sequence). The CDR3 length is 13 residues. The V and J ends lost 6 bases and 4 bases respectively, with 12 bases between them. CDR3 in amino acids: CASRADSGTEAFF. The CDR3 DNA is TGTGCCAGCAGAGCGGACTCGGGCACTGAAGCTTTCTTT.

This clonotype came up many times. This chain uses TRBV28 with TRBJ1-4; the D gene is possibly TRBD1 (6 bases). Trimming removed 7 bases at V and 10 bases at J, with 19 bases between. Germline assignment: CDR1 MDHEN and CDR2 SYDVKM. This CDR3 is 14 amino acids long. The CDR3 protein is CASTPSLGGRKLFF. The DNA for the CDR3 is TGTGCCAGCACTCCCTCCCTCGGGGGCCGAAAACTGTTTTTT.

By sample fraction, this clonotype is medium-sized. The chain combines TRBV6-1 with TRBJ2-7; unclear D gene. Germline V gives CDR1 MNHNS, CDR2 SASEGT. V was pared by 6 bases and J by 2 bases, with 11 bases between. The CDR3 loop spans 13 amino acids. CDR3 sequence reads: CASRPTGPYEQYF. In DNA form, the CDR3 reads TGTGCCAGCAGGCCGACCGGGCCCTACGAGCAGTACTTC.

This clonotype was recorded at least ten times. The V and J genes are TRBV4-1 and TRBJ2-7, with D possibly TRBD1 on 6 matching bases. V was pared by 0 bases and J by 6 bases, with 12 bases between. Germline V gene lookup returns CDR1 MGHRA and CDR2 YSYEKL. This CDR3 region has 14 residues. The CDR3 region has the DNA TGCGCCAGCAGCCAAGACCAGGGGCCGGGCGAGCAGTACTTC. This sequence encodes CASSQDQGPGEQYF.

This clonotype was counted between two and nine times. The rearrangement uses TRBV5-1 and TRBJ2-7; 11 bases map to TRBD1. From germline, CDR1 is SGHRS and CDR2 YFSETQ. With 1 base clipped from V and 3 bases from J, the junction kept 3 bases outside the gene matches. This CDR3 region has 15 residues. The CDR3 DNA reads TGCGCCAGCAGCTTGTCCGGGACAGGGGGCTACGAGCAGTACTTC. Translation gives CASSLSGTGGYEQYF.

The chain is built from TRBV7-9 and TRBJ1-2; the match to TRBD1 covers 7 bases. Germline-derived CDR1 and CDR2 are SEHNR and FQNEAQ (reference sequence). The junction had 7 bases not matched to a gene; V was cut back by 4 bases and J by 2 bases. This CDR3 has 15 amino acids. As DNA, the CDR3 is TGTGCCAGCAGCTCATACAGGGGCGACAACTATGGCTACACCTTC. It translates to CASSSYRGDNYGYTF. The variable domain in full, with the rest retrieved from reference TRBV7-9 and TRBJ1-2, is DTGVSQNPRHKITKRGQNVTFRCDPISEHNRLYWYRQTLGQGPEFLTYFQNEAQLEKSRLLSDRFSAERPKGSFSTLEIQRTEQGDSAMYLCASSSYRGDNYGYTFGSGTRLTVV.

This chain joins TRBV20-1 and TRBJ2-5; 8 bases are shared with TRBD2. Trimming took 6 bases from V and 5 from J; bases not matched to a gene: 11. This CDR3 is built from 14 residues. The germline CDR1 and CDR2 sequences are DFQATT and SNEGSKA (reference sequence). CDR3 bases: TGCAGTGCAGCACCCGGGACGGGAGGGGAGACCCAGTACTTC. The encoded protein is CSAAPGTGGETQYF.

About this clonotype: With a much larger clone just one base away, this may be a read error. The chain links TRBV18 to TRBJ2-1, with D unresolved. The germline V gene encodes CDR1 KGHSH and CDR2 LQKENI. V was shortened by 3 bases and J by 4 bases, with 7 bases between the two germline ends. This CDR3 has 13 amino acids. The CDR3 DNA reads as TGTGCCAGCTCACCCATGGGGTACAATGAGCAGTTCTTC. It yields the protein CASSPMGYNEQFF.

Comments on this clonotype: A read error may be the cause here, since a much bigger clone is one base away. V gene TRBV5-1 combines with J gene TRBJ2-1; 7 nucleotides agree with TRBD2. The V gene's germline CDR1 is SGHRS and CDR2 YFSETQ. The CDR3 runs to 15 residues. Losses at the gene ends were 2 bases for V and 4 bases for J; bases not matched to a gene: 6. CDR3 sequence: CASSFDSGGYNEQFF. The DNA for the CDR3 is TGCGCCAGCAGCTTTGACTCGGGGGGTTACAATGAGCAGTTCTTC. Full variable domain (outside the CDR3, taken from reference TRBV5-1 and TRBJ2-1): KAGVTQTPRYLIKTRGQQVTLSCSPISGHRSVSWYQQTPGQGLQFLFEYFSETQRNKGNFPGRFSGRQFSNSRSEMNVSTLELGDSALYLCASSFDSGGYNEQFFGPGTRLTVL.

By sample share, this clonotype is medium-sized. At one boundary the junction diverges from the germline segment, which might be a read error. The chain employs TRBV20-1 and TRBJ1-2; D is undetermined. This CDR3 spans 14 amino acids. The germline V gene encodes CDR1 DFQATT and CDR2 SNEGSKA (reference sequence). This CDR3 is CSARDLGQALLDGF. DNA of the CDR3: TGCAGTGCTAGAGATCTTGGCCAGGCCCTACTGGACGGATTC.

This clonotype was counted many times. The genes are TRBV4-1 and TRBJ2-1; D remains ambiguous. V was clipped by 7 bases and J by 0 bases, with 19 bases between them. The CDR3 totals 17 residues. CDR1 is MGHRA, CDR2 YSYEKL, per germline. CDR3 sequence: CASTLGIGTLSYNEQFF. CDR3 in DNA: TGCGCCAGCACCCTAGGGATCGGAACGCTCTCCTACAATGAGCAGTTCTTC.

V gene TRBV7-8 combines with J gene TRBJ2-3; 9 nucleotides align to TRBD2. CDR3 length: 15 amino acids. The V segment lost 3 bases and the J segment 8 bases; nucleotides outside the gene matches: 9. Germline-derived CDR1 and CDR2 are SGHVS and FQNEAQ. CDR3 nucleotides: TGTGCCAGCAGCTTCAGCGGGGGGAACGGAGGTACGCAGTATTTT. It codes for CASSFSGGNGGTQYF.

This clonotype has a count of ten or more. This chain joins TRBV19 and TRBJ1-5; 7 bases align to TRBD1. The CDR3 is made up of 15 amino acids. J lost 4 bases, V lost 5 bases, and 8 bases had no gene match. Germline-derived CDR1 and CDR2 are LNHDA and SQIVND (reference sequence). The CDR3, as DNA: TGTGCCAGTAGTTTCCGACAGGGCGGTAATCAGCCCCAGCATTTT. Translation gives CASSFRQGGNQPQHF. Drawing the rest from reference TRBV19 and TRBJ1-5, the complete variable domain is DGGITQSPKYLFRKEGQNVTLSCEQNLNHDAMYWYRQDPGQGLRLIYYSQIVNDFQKGDIAEGYSVSREKKESFPLTVTSAQKNPTAFYLCASSFRQGGNQPQHFGDGTRLSIL.

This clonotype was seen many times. The CDR3, as DNA: TGCGCCAGCAGCCAGGTCCCAGGGGTGGGGAACACTGAAGCTTTCTTT. Encoded protein: CASSQVPGVGNTEAFF. The chain is built from TRBV4-1 and TRBJ1-1; maybe TRBD1 (6 bases). Germline V gives CDR1 MGHRA, CDR2 YSYEKL. This CDR3 is built from 16 residues. Trimming shortened V by 3 bases and J by 1 base, and 15 bases separated the two germline ends.

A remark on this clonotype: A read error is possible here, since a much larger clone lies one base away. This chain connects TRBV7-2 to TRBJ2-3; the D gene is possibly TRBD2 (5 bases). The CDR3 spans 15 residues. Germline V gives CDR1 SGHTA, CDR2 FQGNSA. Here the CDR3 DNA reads TGTGCCAGCAGCGCTAGCCTTGCTAGCACAGATACGAAGTATTTT. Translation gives CASSASLASTDTKYF. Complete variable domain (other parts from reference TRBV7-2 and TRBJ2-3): GAGVSQSPSNKVTEKGKDVELRCDPISGHTALYWYRQSLGQGLEFLIYFQGNSAPDKSGLPSDRFSAERTGGSVSTLTIQRTQQEDSAVYLCASSASLASTDTKYFGPGTRLTVL.

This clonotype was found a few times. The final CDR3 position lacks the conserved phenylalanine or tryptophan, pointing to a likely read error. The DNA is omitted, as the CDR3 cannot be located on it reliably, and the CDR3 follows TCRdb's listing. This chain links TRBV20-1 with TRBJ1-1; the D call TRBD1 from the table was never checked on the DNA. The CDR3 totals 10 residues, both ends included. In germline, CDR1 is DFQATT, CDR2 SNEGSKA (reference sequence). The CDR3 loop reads CSARSGRVFC.

CDR3 in DNA: TGCAGTGCGAGCTTAGCGGACTACAATGAGCAGTTCTTC. Its translation is CSASLADYNEQFF. The chain couples TRBV20-1 to TRBJ2-1, with D possibly TRBD2 on 6 matching bases. Trimming left V 6 bases short and J 3 bases short, with 12 bases between. Germline assignment: CDR1 DFQATT and CDR2 SNEGSKA (reference sequence). This CDR3 is 13 amino acids long.

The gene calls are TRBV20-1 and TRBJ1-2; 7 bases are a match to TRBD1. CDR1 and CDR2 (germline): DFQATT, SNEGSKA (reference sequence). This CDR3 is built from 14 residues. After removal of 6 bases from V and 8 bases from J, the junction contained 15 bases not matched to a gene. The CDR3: CSAPDRDSSVGYTF. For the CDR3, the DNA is TGCAGTGCCCCCGACCGGGACAGTTCCGTAGGCTACACCTTC.

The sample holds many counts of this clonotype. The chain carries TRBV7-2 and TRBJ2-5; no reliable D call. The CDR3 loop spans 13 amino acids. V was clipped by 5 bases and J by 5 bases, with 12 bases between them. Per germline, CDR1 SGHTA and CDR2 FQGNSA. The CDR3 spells CASSPWIGETQYF. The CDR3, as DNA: TGTGCCAGCAGCCCCTGGATTGGGGAGACCCAGTACTTC.

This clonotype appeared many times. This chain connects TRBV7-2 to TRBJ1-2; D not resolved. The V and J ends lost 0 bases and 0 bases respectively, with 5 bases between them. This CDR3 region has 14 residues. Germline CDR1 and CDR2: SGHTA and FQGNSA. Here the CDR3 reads CASSLARANYGYTF. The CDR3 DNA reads TGTGCCAGCAGCTTAGCCCGAGCTAACTATGGCTACACCTTC.

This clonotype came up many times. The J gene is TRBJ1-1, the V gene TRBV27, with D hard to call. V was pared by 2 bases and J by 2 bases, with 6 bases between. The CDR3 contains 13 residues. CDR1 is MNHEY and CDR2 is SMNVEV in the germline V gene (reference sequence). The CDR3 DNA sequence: TGTGCCAGCAGTTTACAGGTTAACACTGAAGCTTTCTTT. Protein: CASSLQVNTEAFF.

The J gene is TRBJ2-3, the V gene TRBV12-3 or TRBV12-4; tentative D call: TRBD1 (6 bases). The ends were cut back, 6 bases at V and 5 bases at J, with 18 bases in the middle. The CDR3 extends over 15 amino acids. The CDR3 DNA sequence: TGTGCCAGCAGCATCACACAGGGTGCCGTAGATACGCAGTATTTT. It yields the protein CASSITQGAVDTQYF.

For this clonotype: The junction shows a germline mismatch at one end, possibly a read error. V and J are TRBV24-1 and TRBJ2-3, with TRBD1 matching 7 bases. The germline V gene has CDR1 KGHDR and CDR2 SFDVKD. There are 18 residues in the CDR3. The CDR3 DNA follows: TGTGCCACCAGTGATCCCTATGGACAGGCAAGCATCACAGATACGAAGTATTTT. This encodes CATSDPYGQASITDTKYF.

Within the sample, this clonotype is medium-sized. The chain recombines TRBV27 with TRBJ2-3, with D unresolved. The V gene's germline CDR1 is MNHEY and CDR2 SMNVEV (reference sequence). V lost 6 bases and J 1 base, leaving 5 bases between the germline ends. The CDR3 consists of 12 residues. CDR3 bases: TGTGCCAGCAGCCTTCGCACAGATACGCAGTATTTT. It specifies CASSLRTDTQYF.

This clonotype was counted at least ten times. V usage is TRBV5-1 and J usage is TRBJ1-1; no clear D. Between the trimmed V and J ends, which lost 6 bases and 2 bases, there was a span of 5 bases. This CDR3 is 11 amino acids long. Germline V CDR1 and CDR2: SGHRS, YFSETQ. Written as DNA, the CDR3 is TGCGCCAGCACCGAAAACACTGAAGCTTTCTTT. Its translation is CASTENTEAFF.

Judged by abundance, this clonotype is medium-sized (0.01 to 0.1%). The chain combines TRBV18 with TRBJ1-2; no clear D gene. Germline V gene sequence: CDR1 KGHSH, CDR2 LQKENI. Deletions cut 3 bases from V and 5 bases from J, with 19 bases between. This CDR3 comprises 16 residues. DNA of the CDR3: TGTGCCAGCTCACCTCCCATTGAGGGCTATCGGTATGGCTACACCTTC. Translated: CASSPPIEGYRYGYTF.